The next 22 T cell receptor beta chains were all read from a single sample in a study of blood T cell repertoires in COVID-19. The data were produced by immunoSEQ multiplex PCR, yet TCRdb's version contains in-frame clones alone and is incomplete. This sample has roughly 310,000 clones, with about 92% found just once. Sequencing was performed on PBMCs or T cells enriched from blood (not recorded which). These receptors were taken from a man between 60 and 75 years old who had recovered from COVID-19.

This chain links TRBV25-1 with TRBJ1-2, with 11 bases identical to TRBD1. This CDR3 has 16 amino acids. After removal of 4 bases from V and 0 bases from J, the junction contained 4 bases not matched to a gene. Germline V gene lookup returns CDR1 MGHDK and CDR2 SYGVNS. CDR3 region: CASSGTGGEANYGYTF. The CDR3, as DNA: TGTGCCAGCAGTGGGACAGGGGGCGAAGCTAACTATGGCTACACCTTC.

The rearrangement joins TRBV11-2 to TRBJ2-2, with 9 nucleotides matching TRBD1. The V gene's germline CDR1 is SGHAT and CDR2 FQNNGV. The V gene end was trimmed by 6 bases and the J gene end by 6 bases; junction bases not matched to a gene: 11. The CDR3 spans 16 residues. CDR3: CASRAGTGNFAGELFF. The CDR3 DNA reads as TGTGCCAGCAGAGCCGGGACAGGGAATTTTGCCGGGGAGCTGTTTTTT. Full variable domain (missing parts from reference TRBV11-2 and TRBJ2-2): EAGVAQSPRYKIIEKRQSVAFWCNPISGHATLYWYQQILGQGPKLLIQFQNNGVVDDSQLPKDRFSAERLKGVDSTLKIQPAKLEDSAVYLCASRAGTGNFAGELFFGEGSRLTVL.

The table lists this clone with a few counts. The chain employs TRBV7-9 and TRBJ2-7; D might be TRBD2 (6 bases). Deletions cut 4 bases from V and 2 bases from J, with 15 bases between. Germline CDR1 and CDR2: SEHNR and FQNEAQ (reference sequence). This CDR3 spans 15 amino acids. This CDR3 reads CASSSSLAPTYEQYF. In DNA, the CDR3 is TGTGCCAGCAGCTCCAGCCTAGCGCCGACCTACGAGCAGTACTTC.

This clone was detected only once. The chain joins TRBV6-1 to TRBJ1-5; no clear D. Germline V gene sequence: CDR1 MNHNS, CDR2 SASEGT. CDR3 length: 15 residues. V was shortened by 1 base and J by 7 bases, with 14 bases between the two germline ends. This CDR3 is CASSEDSGPGQPQHF. The CDR3 nucleotides are TGTGCCAGCAGTGAAGATAGCGGGCCCGGGCAGCCCCAGCATTTT.

The chain joins TRBV6-6 to TRBJ1-5; TRBD1 matches at 8 bases. The CDR3 spans 15 residues. V trimming: 6 bases; J trimming: 3 bases; junction bases outside the gene matches: 7. In germline, CDR1 is MNHNY, CDR2 SVGAGI (reference sequence). The CDR3 loop reads CASRRDRFFNQPQHF. In DNA, the CDR3 is TGTGCCAGCAGGCGGGACAGGTTCTTCAATCAGCCCCAGCATTTT.

This chain links TRBV6-5 with TRBJ1-5; D not resolved. Germline-derived CDR1 and CDR2 are MNHEY and SVGAGI. The V end lost 6 bases, the J end lost 0 bases, and 9 bases lay between the germline ends. There are 14 residues in the CDR3. CDR3 amino acids: CASSLYSSNQPQHF. As DNA, the CDR3 is TGTGCCAGCAGCCTATACAGTAGCAATCAGCCCCAGCATTTT.

CDR3 DNA sequence: TGTGCCAGCAGCCCGCGGGGTACCTACAATGAGCAGTTCTTC. It is translated as CASSPRGTYNEQFF. This chain uses TRBV9 with TRBJ2-1; tentatively, D is TRBD2 (6 bases). The CDR3 has 14 residues. CDR1 SGDLS and CDR2 YYNGEE come from the germline V gene. Trimming removed 4 bases at V and 2 bases at J, with 10 bases between.

The rearrangement links TRBV3-1 (or the pseudogene TRBV3-2) to TRBJ1-1; tentative D call: TRBD1 (5 bases). CDR3 length: 13 amino acids. The germline V and J ends were trimmed by 1 base and 11 bases, with 14 bases remaining between them. The germline CDR1 and CDR2 sequences are LGHDT and YNNKEL (reference sequence). The CDR3, as DNA: TGTGCCAGCAGCCAAGTAGACAGTACAGACGCTTTCTTT. It specifies CASSQVDSTDAFF.

V usage is TRBV5-4 and J usage is TRBJ1-1; 11 nucleotides align to TRBD1. The germline CDR1 and CDR2 sequences are SGHNT and YYREEE (reference sequence). J was trimmed by 11 bases and V by 4 bases; bases with no gene match: 7. CDR3 length equals 13 residues. This CDR3 reads CASSGTGGMQAFF. CDR3 DNA: TGTGCCAGCAGCGGGACAGGGGGTATGCAGGCTTTCTTT.

V and J are TRBV6-1 and TRBJ1-2; D perhaps matches TRBD1 (6 bases). V was cut by 0 bases and J by 4 bases, with 12 bases left in between. Germline CDR1 MNHNS, CDR2 SASEGT. This CDR3 has 15 amino acids. In nucleotides, the CDR3 is TGTGCCAGCAGTGAAGCCAGAGACAGGAGCTATGGCTACACCTTC. This codes for CASSEARDRSYGYTF.

The chain links TRBV27 to TRBJ1-2, with 8 positions matching TRBD1. This CDR3 spans 12 amino acids. Losses at the gene ends were 6 bases for V and 8 bases for J; bases not matched to a gene: 5. Germline V CDR1 and CDR2: MNHEY, SMNVEV (reference sequence). CDR3 region: CASRSGGLGYTF. CDR3 DNA sequence: TGTGCCAGCAGGTCAGGGGGCCTGGGCTACACCTTC.

The chain recombines TRBV5-1 with TRBJ2-1; the D gene is possibly TRBD1 (6 bases). The CDR3 length is 13 residues. Germline CDR1 and CDR2: SGHRS and YFSETQ. V lost 0 bases and J lost 9, with 10 bases in between. The CDR3 here is CASSLDSGVEQFF. In nucleotides, the CDR3 is TGCGCCAGCAGCTTGGATTCAGGGGTTGAGCAGTTCTTC.

CDR3 sequence reads: CSVASGRGFKTQYF. The DNA of the CDR3 is TGCAGCGTTGCTAGCGGGAGGGGGTTTAAGACCCAGTACTTC. The chain combines TRBV29-1 with TRBJ2-5, with 12 bases lining up with TRBD2. The junction had 6 bases not matched to a gene; V was cut back by 4 bases and J by 6 bases. CDR3 length: 14 amino acids. CDR1 and CDR2 from the germline V gene are SQVTM and ANQGSEA. Complete variable domain (other parts from reference TRBV29-1 and TRBJ2-5): SAVISQKPSRDICQRGTSLTIQCQVDSQVTMMFWYRQQPGQSLTLIATANQGSEATYESGFVIDKFPISRPNLTFSTLTVSNMSPEDSSIYLCSVASGRGFKTQYFGPGTRLLVL.

The J gene is TRBJ1-2, the V gene TRBV6-5; 9 nucleotides line up with TRBD1. The junction had 7 bases not matched to a gene; V was cut back by 6 bases and J by 5 bases. Per germline, CDR1 MNHEY and CDR2 SVGAGI. The CDR3 extends over 14 amino acids. CDR3 sequence reads: CASRPNDRGYGYTF. CDR3 DNA sequence: TGTGCCAGCAGACCCAATGACAGGGGGTATGGCTACACCTTC.

The V call is TRBV7-2, the J call TRBJ1-2, with a tentative D call TRBD1 (6 bases). Trimming removed 1 base from V and 8 bases from J, with 14 bases in between. This CDR3 is built from 14 residues. Germline V gene data show CDR1 as SGHTA and CDR2 as FQGNSA. CDR3 sequence: CASSLVWSGDGYTF. The DNA of the CDR3 is TGTGCCAGCAGCTTAGTGTGGTCAGGGGACGGCTACACCTTC.

The chain carries TRBV11-2 and TRBJ2-1, with TRBD2 as a possible D gene (5 bases). Trimming took off 2 bases at V and 6 bases at J, with 14 bases between the two ends. The germline V gene has CDR1 SGHAT and CDR2 FQNNGV. CDR3 length: 15 amino acids. CDR3 nucleotide sequence: TGTGCCAGCAGCTTAATCCAGCGGAAGGCCAATGAGCAGTTCTTC. Amino acid sequence: CASSLIQRKANEQFF.

The chain joins TRBV24-1 to TRBJ2-1; 9 bases align to TRBD2. The CDR3 length is 17 residues. Germline V gives CDR1 KGHDR, CDR2 SFDVKD. V shed 1 base, J shed 3 bases, and the junction held 6 bases outside the gene matches. The CDR3 loop is CATSDLLTSGFYNEQFF. CDR3 sequence (DNA): TGTGCCACCAGTGATTTACTGACTAGCGGATTCTACAATGAGCAGTTCTTC.

This sequence joins TRBV2 and TRBJ1-5; 9 bases match TRBD1. The length of the CDR3 is 15 residues. Germline-derived CDR1 and CDR2 are SNHLY and FYNNEI. Trimming took 4 bases from V and 3 from J; bases not matched to a gene: 4. CDR3 nucleotide sequence: TGTGCCAGCAGTGGGGGACAGGGATACAATCAGCCCCAGCATTTT. Amino acids: CASSGGQGYNQPQHF.

Here the CDR3 reads CSVVQGASGEQYF. Here the CDR3 DNA reads TGCAGCGTTGTACAGGGGGCTTCGGGCGAGCAGTACTTC. The chain carries TRBV29-1 and TRBJ2-7; 9 nucleotides agree with TRBD1. J lost 6 bases, V lost 4 bases, and 7 bases had no gene match. CDR3 size: 13 residues. The germline V gene has CDR1 SQVTM and CDR2 ANQGSEA.

V usage is TRBV5-1 and J usage is TRBJ2-1, with 8 positions matching TRBD2. The CDR3 is 17 residues long. Germline V gene lookup returns CDR1 SGHRS and CDR2 YFSETQ. V was clipped by 5 bases and J by 9 bases; unmatched bases: 19. CDR3 coding DNA: TGCGCCAGCAGATCCGGTAGTACGGCGGGGGGACTTGGTGAGCAGTTCTTC. Translating gives CASRSGSTAGGLGEQFF.

This rearrangement joins TRBV6-5 to TRBJ2-7, with TRBD1 as a possible D gene (6 bases). The length of the CDR3 is 13 residues. Deletions cut 4 bases from V and 6 bases from J, with 13 bases between. Per germline, CDR1 MNHEY and CDR2 SVGAGI. The CDR3 DNA reads as TGTGCCAGCAGTTCAACAGGGAACGGCGAGCAGTACTTC. Protein sequence: CASSSTGNGEQYF.

The CDR3 sequence: CASSIFGANSPLHF. As DNA, the CDR3 is TGTGCCAGTAGTATATTTGGGGCTAATTCACCCCTCCACTTT. J is TRBJ1-6 and V is TRBV19, with D maybe TRBD1 (5 bases). With 2 bases removed from V and 6 bases from J, the gap between germline ends came to 8 bases. The CDR3 totals 14 residues. In germline, CDR1 is LNHDA, CDR2 SQIVND (reference sequence).